These T cell receptor beta chains were read from a single sample in a study of shared clonotypes between healthy human individuals. Method: immunoSEQ multiplex PCR; TCRdb's copy keeps in-frame clones and lacks some. The sample contains over 2 million clones, approximately 95% of which appear only once. The sample consisted of naive CD4+ T cells sorted from blood. The receptors stem from a man aged 18 to 29 in good health. The CDR3 runs from the conserved cysteine through the conserved F or W. A D gene is named only where the DNA matches it firmly. Size tells how often a clone was seen (once, few, many) or the class of an expanded clone, and some rows leave it out.

j_gene: TRBJ2-7; d_gene: TRBD1; v_gene: TRBV5-6; abundance: .; CDR3aa: CASSRGVRDSSYEQYF; CDR3nt: TGTGCCAGCAGCCGAGGGGTCCGGGACAGTTCCTACGAGCAGTACTTC
j_gene: TRBJ2-3; d_gene: TRBD2; v_gene: TRBV29-1; abundance: .; CDR3aa: CSGRTSGGTQYF; CDR3nt: TGCAGCGGCCGGACTAGCGGCGGTACGCAGTATTTT
j_gene: TRBJ1-1; d_gene: .; v_gene: TRBV5-6; abundance: .; CDR3aa: CASSYGRVNTEAFF; CDR3nt: TGTGCCAGCAGCTACGGCAGGGTGAACACTGAAGCTTTCTTT
j_gene: TRBJ2-3; d_gene: TRBD1; v_gene: TRBV10-2; abundance: .; CDR3aa: CACRQGSTDTQYF; CDR3nt: TGCGCTTGTCGACAGGGCAGCACAGATACGCAGTATTTT
j_gene: TRBJ2-5; d_gene: .; v_gene: TRBV18; abundance: .; CDR3aa: CASSPKNQETQYF; CDR3nt: TGTGCCAGCTCACCGAAGAACCAAGAGACCCAGTACTTC
j_gene: TRBJ1-5; d_gene: .; v_gene: TRBV19; abundance: .; CDR3aa: CAYGPGGAQPNQPQHF; CDR3nt: TGTGCCTACGGGCCGGGGGGGGCGCAGCCCAATCAGCCCCAGCATTTT
j_gene: TRBJ2-1; d_gene: TRBD2; v_gene: TRBV19; abundance: .; CDR3aa: CASSIDAERGLYNEQFF; CDR3nt: TGTGCCAGTAGTATAGACGCGGAGCGGGGGCTGTACAATGAGCAGTTCTTC
j_gene: TRBJ2-7; d_gene: TRBD1; v_gene: TRBV4-1; abundance: .; CDR3aa: CASSLLQGAGYEQYF; CDR3nt: TGCGCCAGCAGCCTCCTCCAGGGGGCGGGCTACGAGCAGTACTTC
j_gene: TRBJ2-5; d_gene: .; v_gene: TRBV6-6; abundance: .; CDR3aa: CASSYRGSGETQYF; CDR3nt: TGTGCCAGCAGTTATCGGGGGTCGGGTGAGACCCAGTACTTC
j_gene: TRBJ2-7; d_gene: TRBD1; v_gene: TRBV11-2; abundance: .; CDR3aa: CASSSPLDRSYEQYF; CDR3nt: TGTGCCAGCAGCTCCCCGTTGGACAGGTCCTACGAGCAGTACTTC
j_gene: TRBJ1-1; d_gene: TRBD1; v_gene: TRBV6-5; abundance: .; CDR3aa: CASSLTGLNTEAFF; CDR3nt: TGTGCCAGCAGCCTGACAGGGTTGAACACTGAAGCTTTCTTT
j_gene: TRBJ2-7; d_gene: TRBD2; v_gene: TRBV6-6; abundance: .; CDR3aa: CASSSVAGGLYEQYF; CDR3nt: TGTGCCAGCAGTTCGGTAGCGGGGGGCCTTTACGAGCAGTACTTC
j_gene: TRBJ2-7; d_gene: TRBD2; v_gene: TRBV4-1; abundance: .; CDR3aa: CASSQRTSGSRGEQYF; CDR3nt: TGCGCCAGCAGCCAACGGACTAGCGGGAGTCGGGGCGAGCAGTACTTC
j_gene: TRBJ1-6; d_gene: TRBD1; v_gene: TRBV7-9; abundance: .; CDR3aa: CASSLVGGGNSPLHF; CDR3nt: TGTGCCAGCAGCTTAGTAGGGGGCGGCAATTCACCCCTCCACTTT
j_gene: TRBJ2-5; d_gene: .; v_gene: TRBV5-1; abundance: .; CDR3aa: CASSLASSETQYF; CDR3nt: TGCGCCAGCAGCTTGGCCTCCTCGGAGACCCAGTACTTC
j_gene: TRBJ1-2; d_gene: TRBD1; v_gene: TRBV11-2; abundance: .; CDR3aa: CASSPGTGRGYTF; CDR3nt: TGTGCCAGCAGCCCCGGGACAGGGAGAGGCTACACCTTC
j_gene: TRBJ2-5; d_gene: .; v_gene: TRBV30; abundance: .; CDR3aa: CAWSDDQKTQYF; CDR3nt: TGTGCCTGGAGTGACGACCAGAAGACCCAGTACTTC
j_gene: TRBJ2-3; d_gene: .; v_gene: TRBV7-9; abundance: .; CDR3aa: CASSWTLTDTQYF; CDR3nt: TGTGCCAGCAGTTGGACTCTCACAGATACGCAGTATTTT
j_gene: TRBJ2-3; d_gene: .; v_gene: TRBV7-6; abundance: .; CDR3aa: CASTRMDFPTDTQYF; CDR3nt: TGTGCCAGCACCAGGATGGATTTTCCCACAGATACGCAGTATTTT
j_gene: TRBJ2-5; d_gene: .; v_gene: TRBV12-5; abundance: .; CDR3aa: CASGFELAGTQYF; CDR3nt: TGTGCTAGTGGTTTTGAACTAGCCGGGACCCAGTACTTC
j_gene: TRBJ1-1; d_gene: TRBD1; v_gene: TRBV10-3; abundance: .; CDR3aa: CAISGGQGLVGPEAFF; CDR3nt: TGTGCCATCAGTGGGGGACAGGGGCTAGTGGGCCCTGAAGCTTTCTTT
j_gene: TRBJ2-4; d_gene: .; v_gene: TRBV18; abundance: .; CDR3aa: CASSPMDGLAKNIQYF; CDR3nt: TGTGCCAGCTCACCTATGGACGGACTAGCCAAAAACATTCAGTACTTC
j_gene: TRBJ2-7; d_gene: TRBD1; v_gene: TRBV30; abundance: .; CDR3aa: CAWSVRTGNEQYF; CDR3nt: TGTGCCTGGAGTGTAAGGACAGGGAACGAGCAGTACTTC
j_gene: TRBJ1-6; d_gene: .; v_gene: TRBV18; abundance: .; CDR3aa: CASSPTPDLYNSPLHF; CDR3nt: TGTGCCAGCTCGCCCACACCGGATCTCTATAATTCACCCCTCCACTTT
j_gene: TRBJ2-1; d_gene: TRBD2; v_gene: TRBV7-2; abundance: few; CDR3aa: CASSLELAGYNEQFF; CDR3nt: TGTGCCAGCAGCTTAGAGCTAGCGGGGTACAATGAGCAGTTCTTC
j_gene: TRBJ1-2; d_gene: .; v_gene: TRBV28; abundance: .; CDR3aa: CASSHQGVFYGSNYGYTF; CDR3nt: TGTGCCAGCAGCCATCAGGGCGTATTCTATGGGTCGAACTATGGCTACACCTTC
j_gene: TRBJ2-3; d_gene: TRBD2; v_gene: TRBV7-2; abundance: .; CDR3aa: CASSLAWLLAGVEADTQYF; CDR3nt: TGTGCCAGCAGCTTAGCGTGGCTGTTAGCGGGAGTTGAAGCAGATACGCAGTATTTT
j_gene: TRBJ2-5; d_gene: TRBD1; v_gene: TRBV25-1; abundance: .; CDR3aa: CASSEGQQETQYF; CDR3nt: TGTGCCAGCAGTGAGGGACAGCAAGAGACCCAGTACTTC
j_gene: TRBJ2-7; d_gene: TRBD2; v_gene: TRBV2; abundance: few; CDR3aa: CASSERLLAGVYEQYF; CDR3nt: TGTGCCAGCAGTGAGCGGCTCCTAGCGGGAGTATACGAGCAGTACTTC
j_gene: TRBJ2-7; d_gene: .; v_gene: TRBV6-1; abundance: .; CDR3aa: CASRPNLPYEQYF; CDR3nt: TGTGCCAGCAGGCCCAACCTGCCCTACGAGCAGTACTTC
j_gene: TRBJ1-2; d_gene: TRBD1; v_gene: TRBV30; abundance: .; CDR3aa: CAWSVRRGLGGYTF; CDR3nt: TGTGCCTGGAGTGTACGAAGGGGGCTGGGTGGCTACACCTTC
j_gene: TRBJ1-5; d_gene: .; v_gene: TRBV7-9; abundance: .; CDR3aa: CASSSQTATQHF; CDR3nt: TGTGCCAGCAGCTCCCAGACAGCTACCCAGCATTTT
j_gene: TRBJ1-5; d_gene: TRBD1; v_gene: TRBV6-1; abundance: .; CDR3aa: CASSEVEGTVRQHF; CDR3nt: TGTGCCAGCAGTGAAGTAGAGGGGACAGTGCGCCAGCATTTT
j_gene: TRBJ1-4; d_gene: .; v_gene: TRBV2; abundance: .; CDR3aa: CASSERGGSNEKLFF; CDR3nt: TGTGCCAGCAGTGAAAGGGGCGGGTCTAATGAAAAACTGTTTTTT
j_gene: TRBJ2-7; d_gene: .; v_gene: TRBV7-3; abundance: .; CDR3aa: CASSPGPAYEQYF; CDR3nt: TGTGCCAGCAGCCCGGGACCCGCCTACGAGCAGTACTTC
j_gene: TRBJ1-6; d_gene: .; v_gene: TRBV9; abundance: .; CDR3aa: CASQTVNGSPLHF; CDR3nt: TGTGCCAGCCAAACAGTTAATGGTTCACCCCTCCACTTT
j_gene: TRBJ2-3; d_gene: .; v_gene: TRBV21-1; abundance: many; CDR3aa: CASSCLGRTDTQYF; CDR3nt: TGTGCCAGCAGCTGCCTTGGGCGCACAGATACGCAGTATTTT
j_gene: TRBJ2-2; d_gene: .; v_gene: TRBV7-2; abundance: .; CDR3aa: CASSWQGTGELFF; CDR3nt: TGTGCCAGCAGCTGGCAGGGCACCGGGGAGCTGTTTTTT
j_gene: TRBJ2-1; d_gene: TRBD2; v_gene: TRBV19; abundance: .; CDR3aa: CASSHSPGLAHEQFF; CDR3nt: TGTGCCAGTAGTCACTCCCCGGGACTAGCTCATGAGCAGTTCTTC
j_gene: TRBJ1-5; d_gene: TRBD1; v_gene: TRBV27; abundance: .; CDR3aa: CASSRETGQNQPQHF; CDR3nt: TGTGCCAGCAGCCGTGAGACAGGGCAAAATCAGCCCCAGCATTTT
j_gene: TRBJ2-5; d_gene: .; v_gene: TRBV2; abundance: .; CDR3aa: CASSGLGQETQYF; CDR3nt: TGTGCCAGCAGTGGTCTGGGACAAGAGACCCAGTACTTC
j_gene: TRBJ2-7; d_gene: .; v_gene: TRBV7-2; abundance: .; CDR3aa: CASSLVSGPLFPYEQYF; CDR3nt: TGTGCCAGCAGCTTAGTGTCAGGACCTCTCTTCCCCTACGAGCAGTACTTC
j_gene: TRBJ1-1; d_gene: TRBD1; v_gene: TRBV6-1; abundance: .; CDR3aa: CASNMGQAMNTEAFF; CDR3nt: TGTGCCAGCAATATGGGACAGGCCATGAACACTGAAGCTTTCTTT
j_gene: TRBJ2-3; d_gene: .; v_gene: TRBV7-9; abundance: .; CDR3aa: CASSADRTSTDTQYF; CDR3nt: TGTGCCAGCAGCGCAGACAGGACTAGCACAGATACGCAGTATTTT
j_gene: TRBJ2-1; d_gene: TRBD2; v_gene: TRBV7-9; abundance: once; CDR3aa: CASSPLTSGRFNEQFF; CDR3nt: TGTGCCAGCAGCCCGCTGACTAGCGGGAGATTCAATGAGCAGTTCTTC
j_gene: TRBJ2-1; d_gene: .; v_gene: TRBV27; abundance: .; CDR3aa: CASSFGREGEQFF; CDR3nt: TGTGCCAGCAGTTTCGGGCGGGAAGGTGAGCAGTTCTTC
j_gene: TRBJ2-1; d_gene: .; v_gene: TRBV9; abundance: .; CDR3aa: CASSVAGGSSYNEQFF; CDR3nt: TGTGCCAGCAGCGTAGCAGGGGGGAGCTCCTACAATGAGCAGTTCTTC
j_gene: TRBJ1-4; d_gene: TRBD1; v_gene: TRBV25-1; abundance: .; CDR3aa: CASSESGQGNEKLFF; CDR3nt: TGTGCCAGCAGTGAAAGCGGACAGGGTAATGAAAAACTGTTTTTT
j_gene: TRBJ2-3; d_gene: .; v_gene: TRBV10-2; abundance: few; CDR3aa: CASSDSADTQYF; CDR3nt: TGCGCCAGCAGTGATTCGGCAGATACGCAGTATTTT
j_gene: TRBJ2-3; d_gene: .; v_gene: TRBV6-5; abundance: .; CDR3aa: CASSYSGPPDTQYF; CDR3nt: TGTGCCAGCAGTTATTCGGGACCTCCAGATACGCAGTATTTT
j_gene: TRBJ1-2; d_gene: TRBD1; v_gene: TRBV7-2; abundance: once; CDR3aa: CASSLGLAGQGRRDGYTF; CDR3nt: TGTGCCAGCAGCTTAGGTTTAGCGGGACAGGGGCGTCGTGACGGCTACACCTTC
j_gene: TRBJ2-2; d_gene: .; v_gene: TRBV5-1; abundance: .; CDR3aa: CASSSTTSNTGELFF; CDR3nt: TGCGCCAGCAGCTCGACGACTTCGAACACCGGGGAGCTGTTTTTT